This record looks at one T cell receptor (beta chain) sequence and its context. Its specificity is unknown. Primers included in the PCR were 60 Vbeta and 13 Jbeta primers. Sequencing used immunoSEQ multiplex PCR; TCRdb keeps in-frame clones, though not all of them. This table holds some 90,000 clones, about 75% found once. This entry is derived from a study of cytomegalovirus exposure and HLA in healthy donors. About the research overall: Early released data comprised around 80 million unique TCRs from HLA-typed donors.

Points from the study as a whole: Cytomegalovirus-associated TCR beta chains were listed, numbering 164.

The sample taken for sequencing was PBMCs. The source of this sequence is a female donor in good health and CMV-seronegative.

The CDR3 is CASRGILAEETQYF. CDR3 nucleotide sequence: TGTGCCAGCAGGGGGATTCTAGCGGAAGAGACCCAGTACTTC. The chain uses TRBV6-6 and TRBJ2-5; TRBD2 agrees at 7 bases. V gave up 6 bases and J gave up 3 bases; unmatched junction bases: 7. Looked up from germline, CDR1 is MNHNY and CDR2 is SVGAGI (reference sequence). The CDR3 covers 14 residues.